These 28 T cell receptor beta chains were sequenced from one sample in a study of early T cells in non-severe SARS-CoV-2 infection. TCRdb re-called the 5' RACE reads with MiXCR, one entry per CDR3 protein. The data hold about 50,000 distinct CDR3 sequences, with less than 9.5% observed a single time. The specimen was whole blood. Receptors originate from an adult who was a healthcare worker with PCR-confirmed SARS-CoV-2 infection or an uninfected control (not recorded which).

This clonotype was observed a handful of times. V gene TRBV20-1 combines with J gene TRBJ2-7; 7 bases align to TRBD1. The V gene's germline CDR1 is DFQATT and CDR2 SNEGSKA (reference sequence). The length of the CDR3 is 13 residues. The junction had 4 bases not matched to a gene; V was cut back by 2 bases and J by 3 bases. The CDR3 spells CSARKDRDYEQYF. The CDR3 DNA reads TGCAGTGCTAGAAAAGACAGGGACTACGAGCAGTACTTC.

CDR3 nucleotide sequence: TGCAGTGCTAGGGGGGGCCCTAATGAAAAACTGTTTTTT. This codes for CSARGGPNEKLFF. The chain recombines TRBV20-1 with TRBJ1-4, with D possibly TRBD1 on 6 matching bases. CDR3 length: 13 residues. The germline V and J ends were trimmed by 3 bases and 3 bases, with 8 bases remaining between them. Germline V gene data show CDR1 as DFQATT and CDR2 as SNEGSKA (reference sequence).

The V gene is TRBV7-9, the J gene TRBJ2-1; 11 bases agree with TRBD1. The V gene's germline CDR1 is SEHNR and CDR2 FQNEAQ (reference sequence). The CDR3 is 15 residues long. Trimming at V came to 4 bases and at J to 5 bases, leaving 4 bases not matched to a gene. For the CDR3, the DNA is TGTGCCAGCAGCTCGGGACAGGGGGAGGACAATGAGCAGTTCTTC. Translation gives CASSSGQGEDNEQFF.

In this sample, this clonotype turned up a few times. The rearrangement joins TRBV12-5 to TRBJ1-3; D is unresolved. Per germline, CDR1 LGHNT and CDR2 FRNRAP. The CDR3 is made up of 17 amino acids. V was clipped by 4 bases and J by 0 bases, with 16 bases between them. The CDR3 sequence: CASGSPPNKFSGNTIYF. The CDR3 nucleotides read TGTGCTAGTGGTTCGCCGCCAAACAAGTTCTCTGGAAACACCATATATTTT.

This clonotype showed up many times. This rearrangement joins TRBV29-1 to TRBJ2-3; D is undetermined. Trimming left V 3 bases short and J 2 bases short, with 9 bases between. The germline gives CDR1 SQVTM, CDR2 ANQGSEA. The CDR3 length is 13 residues. The DNA of the CDR3 is TGCAGCGTTGATATGACCCTCACAGATACGCAGTATTTT. It yields the protein CSVDMTLTDTQYF.

The V gene is TRBV12-3 or TRBV12-4, the J gene TRBJ1-2, with 7 bases matching TRBD1. Trimming at V came to 6 bases and at J to 6 bases, leaving 16 bases not matched to a gene. There are 16 residues in the CDR3. The DNA for the CDR3 is TGTGCCAGCAGCCTACGGGACAGCTCCTATAGGAATGGCTACACCTTC. This gives the protein CASSLRDSSYRNGYTF.

This clonotype was picked up a small number of times. This rearrangement joins TRBV6-6 to TRBJ1-2, with TRBD1 matching over 7 bases. Trimming took 2 bases from V and 4 from J; bases not matched to a gene: 7. The CDR3 has 15 residues. Germline assignment: CDR1 MNHNY and CDR2 SVGAGI (reference sequence). The CDR3 coding sequence is TGTGCCAGCAGTTACGCACCTGGGACAGCCTATGGCTACACCTTC. Translating gives CASSYAPGTAYGYTF.

The V gene is TRBV7-9, the J gene TRBJ2-7; 9 bases match TRBD1. Germline CDR1 and CDR2: SEHNR and FQNEAQ (reference sequence). V lost 5 bases to trimming and J lost 5 bases; unmatched junction nucleotides: 7. This CDR3 is built from 14 residues. The CDR3 here is CASSHGTGYDEQYF. The CDR3 DNA reads as TGTGCCAGCAGCCACGGGACAGGGTATGACGAGCAGTACTTC.

This clonotype appeared many times. The chain joins TRBV4-1 to TRBJ1-5, with D possibly matching TRBD1 (5 bases). CDR3 length equals 15 residues. The V gene lost 6 bases and the J gene lost 5 bases, with 17 bases spanning the gap. CDR1 MGHRA and CDR2 YSYEKL come from the germline V gene. CDR3: CASSIGGVRDQPQHF. CDR3 in DNA: TGCGCCAGCAGTATCGGGGGGGTTCGCGATCAGCCCCAGCATTTT.

This clonotype was found a few times. The rearrangement uses TRBV6-5 and TRBJ2-7, with D possibly being TRBD1 (6 bases). CDR1 is MNHEY, CDR2 SVGAGI, per germline. The CDR3 has 15 amino acids. Trimming pared 4 bases from V and 0 bases from J, leaving 13 bases between. The DNA for the CDR3 is TGTGCCAGCAGTTTCTCCAGGGGAAGCTCCTACGAGCAGTACTTC. Translating gives CASSFSRGSSYEQYF.

This clonotype was counted only a few times. The DNA for the CDR3 is TGTGCCAGCAGCTTATCAAGGGTTTCCTACAATGAGCAGTTCTTC. It codes for CASSLSRVSYNEQFF. V gene TRBV7-8 combines with J gene TRBJ2-1; no clear D. The germline V gene has CDR1 SGHVS and CDR2 FQNEAQ. V was pared by 2 bases and J by 1 base, with 9 bases between. The CDR3 spans 15 residues. Filled out from reference TRBV7-8 and TRBJ2-1, the complete variable domain reads GAGVSQSPRYKVAKRGQDVALRCDPISGHVSLFWYQQALGQGPEFLTYFQNEAQLDKSGLPSDRFFAERPEGSVSTLKIQRTQQEDSAVYLCASSLSRVSYNEQFFGPGTRLTVL.

This clonotype was counted many times. The J gene is TRBJ2-3, the V gene TRBV20-1; D gene unclear. Deletions cut 3 bases from V and 0 bases from J, with 4 bases between. CDR3 length: 12 residues. CDR1 and CDR2 (germline): DFQATT, SNEGSKA (reference sequence). Written as DNA, the CDR3 is TGCAGTGCTAGGACCAGCACAGATACGCAGTATTTT. The encoded protein is CSARTSTDTQYF.

This clonotype was detected only a few times. The chain combines TRBV27 with TRBJ2-7; no firm D call. The V and J ends lost 5 bases and 3 bases respectively, with 14 bases between them. Germline loops: CDR1 MNHEY, CDR2 SMNVEV (reference sequence). The CDR3 is 14 amino acids. The CDR3 coding sequence is TGTGCCAGCAGTCCCGGACCGAACATCTACGAGCAGTACTTC. This sequence encodes CASSPGPNIYEQYF.

The J gene is TRBJ2-1, the V gene TRBV11-2; the match to TRBD2 covers 9 bases. The CDR3 totals 20 residues. Germline trimming cut 1 base from V and 1 base from J; bases unmatched to any gene: 14. CDR1 and CDR2 from the germline V gene are SGHAT and FQNNGV. The CDR3 DNA reads TGTGCCAGCAGCTTAGGCCCTTCCTCTTTAGCGGGAGTGTCCTACAATGAGCAGTTCTTC. Translating it yields CASSLGPSSLAGVSYNEQFF.

This clonotype was observed at least ten times. The chain has TRBV15 and TRBJ2-2, with D tentatively TRBD2 (6 bases). Germline values: CDR1 LNHNV, CDR2 YYDKDF (reference sequence). This CDR3 has 17 residues. The V end lost 1 base, the J end lost 7 bases, and 19 bases lay between the germline ends. The chain's CDR3 is CATSRVNFGGMGGELFF. The CDR3 coding sequence is TGTGCCACCAGCAGAGTTAATTTTGGAGGGATGGGCGGGGAGCTGTTTTTT.

V usage is TRBV6-2 or TRBV6-3 and J usage is TRBJ2-7; the D is unclear. Trimming removed 7 bases at V and 3 bases at J, with 7 bases between. The germline gives CDR1 MNHEY, CDR2 SVGEGT. CDR3 length: 11 amino acids. CDR3 sequence reads: CASNSIYEQYF. CDR3 DNA: TGTGCCAGCAACAGCATCTACGAGCAGTACTTC.

This clonotype was counted many times. V and J are TRBV27 and TRBJ2-2; D may be TRBD1 or TRBD2 (5 bases each). Germline V gene lookup returns CDR1 MNHEY and CDR2 SMNVEV (reference sequence). The CDR3 length is 20 residues. Trimming shortened V by 1 base and J by 1 base, and 22 bases separated the two germline ends. The CDR3 loop reads CASSLFSGWLSDGNTGELFF. CDR3 in DNA: TGTGCCAGCAGTTTATTTTCAGGGTGGCTTAGCGACGGGAACACCGGGGAGCTGTTTTTT.

This clonotype was detected ten times or more. This chain links TRBV11-2 with TRBJ2-7; D possibly corresponds to TRBD1 (5 bases). Germline V lookup: CDR1 SGHAT, CDR2 FQNNGV. CDR3 length: 15 amino acids. V was clipped by 5 bases and J by 1 base, with 15 bases between them. The CDR3 bases are TGTGCCAGCAGCCCCAGGGTCGCTGAATCCTACGAGCAGTACTTC. Its translation: CASSPRVAESYEQYF.

The chain carries TRBV7-9 and TRBJ2-7; the D gene is possibly TRBD2 (5 bases). V lost 5 bases to trimming and J lost 4 bases, with 21 bases between them. This CDR3 comprises 16 residues. Germline-derived CDR1 and CDR2 are SEHNR and FQNEAQ (reference sequence). The CDR3 nucleotides read TGTGCCAGCAGCCGCCCCCCCATTGAGGGTATTTACGAGCAGTACTTC. Protein sequence: CASSRPPIEGIYEQYF.

A note on this clonotype: The junction shows a germline mismatch at one end, possibly a read error. V is TRBV9 and J is TRBJ2-7; D gene uncertain. The CDR3 runs 14 residues. Germline V gene data show CDR1 as SGDLS and CDR2 as YYNGEE. The CDR3 coding sequence is TGTGCCAGCTGCGTAGGATCCAGCACCTACGAGCAGTACTTC. Residues: CASCVGSSTYEQYF.

By sample share, this clonotype is medium-sized. The chain couples TRBV20-1 to TRBJ2-7; D is unresolved. The CDR3 consists of 13 residues. V dropped 0 bases and J dropped 7 bases, with 13 bases sitting between them. Germline V gene lookup returns CDR1 DFQATT and CDR2 SNEGSKA (reference sequence). DNA for the CDR3: TGCAGTGCTAGAGATGGGTCAGGCCGAGAGCAGTACTTC. Translating gives CSARDGSGREQYF.

The chain uses TRBV6-5 and TRBJ2-1; the D gene is possibly TRBD2 (5 bases). Germline loops: CDR1 MNHEY, CDR2 SVGAGI. The germline V and J ends were trimmed by 5 bases and 0 bases, with 11 bases remaining between them. The CDR3 contains 15 residues. DNA for the CDR3: TGTGCCAGCAGTCAGGAGGCGGGCTCCTACAATGAGCAGTTCTTC. It codes for CASSQEAGSYNEQFF.

The chain employs TRBV13 and TRBJ2-1; D tentatively reads TRBD1 or TRBD2 (6 bases each). V was pared by 1 base and J by 6 bases, with 10 bases between. In germline, CDR1 is PRHDT, CDR2 FYEKMQ (reference sequence). The CDR3 totals 14 residues. This chain's CDR3 is CASSLEGGSNEQFF. The DNA for the CDR3 is TGTGCCAGCAGCTTAGAGGGGGGCTCCAATGAGCAGTTCTTC.

In this sample, this clonotype turned up a few times. The CDR3 is CASSSQMNSPLHF. The CDR3 nucleotides are TGTGCCAGCAGCTCCCAGATGAATTCACCCCTCCACTTT. The rearrangement links TRBV11-1 to TRBJ1-6; D not certain. The V gene lost 4 bases and the J gene lost 7 bases, with 8 bases spanning the gap. Germline CDR1 and CDR2: SGHAT and FQDESV (reference sequence). This CDR3 has 13 amino acids.

This clonotype came up many times. The chain has TRBV20-1 and TRBJ2-1; no definite D call. The CDR3 has 10 residues. Deletions cut 6 bases from V and 6 bases from J, with 6 bases between. Per germline, CDR1 DFQATT and CDR2 SNEGSKA (reference sequence). In DNA, the CDR3 is TGCAGTGCCCAGATCAATGAGCAGTTCTTC. It yields the protein CSAQINEQFF.

This chain links TRBV4-2 with TRBJ1-1; D gene unclear. The germline gives CDR1 LGHNA, CDR2 YNFKEQ. The V end was cut by 3 bases, the J end by 4 bases, with 15 bases between. The CDR3 has 15 residues. Written as DNA, the CDR3 is TGTGCCAGCAGCCATGGACTAGGCGGTACCACTGAAGCTTTCTTT. Its translation is CASSHGLGGTTEAFF.

This clonotype showed up just a few times. The chain joins TRBV12-5 to TRBJ2-1; TRBD1 agrees at 10 bases. Trimming cost V 0 bases and J 6 bases; bases outside gene matches: 5. The CDR3 spans 16 residues. Germline V gene sequence: CDR1 LGHNT, CDR2 FRNRAP. The CDR3 sequence: CASGLVRRTGGNEQFF. The CDR3, as DNA: TGTGCTAGTGGTTTGGTACGTAGGACAGGGGGCAATGAGCAGTTCTTC.

The chain recombines TRBV20-1 with TRBJ1-5; no clear D. Per germline, CDR1 DFQATT and CDR2 SNEGSKA (reference sequence). Trimming shortened V by 3 bases and J by 3 bases, and 9 bases separated the two germline ends. The CDR3 runs 13 residues. Here the CDR3 reads CSASRVVNQPQHF. CDR3 bases: TGCAGTGCTAGTCGTGTCGTCAATCAGCCCCAGCATTTT.